This TCR beta chain appears in the sequencing data of a study of cytomegalovirus exposure and HLA in healthy donors. As for this clone: Antigen unknown.

Study-wide results and caveats: Researchers reported in a later analysis that common viral pathogens appeared linked to several top clusters. Immune exposure was documented only through CMV serostatus.

Germline CDR1 SGHDN, CDR2 FVKESK. This CDR3 is 15 amino acids long. J gave up 0 bases and V 4 bases, and 6 bases lay outside the gene matches. Samples came from healthy bone marrow donors. The PCR employed 60 Vbeta primers together with 13 Jbeta primers. The method was immunoSEQ multiplex PCR; TCRdb's version includes in-frame clones alone and lacks a portion of them. Of fewer than 250,000 clones in the sample, approximately 80% were seen once. V and J are TRBV14 and TRBJ2-7; 7 positions agree with TRBD2. Sequencing input: PBMCs. This TCR derives from a boy younger than 10 in good health and CMV-seronegative. As DNA, the CDR3 is TGTGCCAGCAGCCGGGACTATTCGACCTCCTACGAGCAGTACTTC. Its translation: CASSRDYSTSYEQYF.